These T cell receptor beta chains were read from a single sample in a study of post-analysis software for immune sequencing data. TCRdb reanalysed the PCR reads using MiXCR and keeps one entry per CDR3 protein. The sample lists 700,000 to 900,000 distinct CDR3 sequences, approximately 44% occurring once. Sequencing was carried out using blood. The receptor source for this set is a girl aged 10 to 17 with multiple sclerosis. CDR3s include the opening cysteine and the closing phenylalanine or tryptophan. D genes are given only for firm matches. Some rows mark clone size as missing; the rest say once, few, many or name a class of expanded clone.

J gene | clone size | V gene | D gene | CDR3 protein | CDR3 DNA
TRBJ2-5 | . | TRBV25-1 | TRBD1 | CASTKAGQAGQETQYF | TGTGCCAGCACCAAGGCAGGACAGGCCGGCCAAGAGACCCAGTACTTC
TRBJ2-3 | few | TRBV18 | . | CASSNRDTTSTDTQYF | TGTGCCAGCTCAAACCGGGACACAACTAGCACAGATACGCAGTATTTT
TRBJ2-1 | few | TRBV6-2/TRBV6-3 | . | CAGSYTVAVYNEQFF | TGTGCCGGCAGTTACACGGTAGCGGTCTACAATGAGCAGTTCTTC
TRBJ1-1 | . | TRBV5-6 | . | CASSLAGLGGMNTEAFF | TGTGCCAGCAGCTTGGCCGGTCTCGGGGGGATGAACACTGAAGCTTTCTTT
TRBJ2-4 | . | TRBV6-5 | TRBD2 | CASSPGLAVQYF | TGTGCCAGCAGCCCGGGACTAGCGGTGCAGTACTTC
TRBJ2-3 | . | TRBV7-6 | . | CASQGTSTDTQYF | TGTGCCTCGCAGGGTACTAGCACAGATACGCAGTATTTT
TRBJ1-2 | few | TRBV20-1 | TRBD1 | CSARQGAVSGYTF | TGCAGTGCGAGGCAGGGGGCCGTTAGTGGCTACACCTTC
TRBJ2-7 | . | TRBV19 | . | CASSIGLPGDEQYF | TGTGCCAGTAGTATAGGACTACCAGGTGACGAGCAGTACTTC
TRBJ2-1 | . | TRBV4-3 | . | CASSQDPGDQTWGNEQFF | TGCGCCAGCAGCCAAGATCCGGGGGATCAGACGTGGGGCAATGAGCAGTTCTTC
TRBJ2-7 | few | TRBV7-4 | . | CASSSRTAISSYEQYF | TGTGCCAGCAGCTCGAGGACAGCAATAAGCTCCTACGAGCAGTACTTC
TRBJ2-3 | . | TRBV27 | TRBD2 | CASSLRGGRGRVGTDTQYF | TGTGCCAGCAGTTTACGGGGCGGGAGAGGGCGAGTCGGCACAGATACGCAGTATTTT